A selection of T cell receptor beta chains follows, all from one sample in a study of PD-L1 blockade in urothelial cancer. Generated by immunoSEQ multiplex PCR, the TCRdb table keeps only in-frame clones and is missing some. The data show approximately 47,000 clones, with around 86% seen just once and around 1.5% held by the top ten. The sequencing used PBMCs, collected around atezolizumab (anti-PD-L1) treatment. The source of these receptors is a man aged 50 to 60 with urothelial cancer. CDR3s include the opening cysteine and the closing phenylalanine or tryptophan. The order of the fields is J gene, D gene, clone size, V gene, CDR3 protein. A D gene is named only where the DNA matches it firmly. A clone size is listed for some rows: how often the clone was seen (once, few, many), or a class if it is expanded.

TRBJ1-2	TRBD1	once	TRBV14	CASSQGGTGPRGLF
TRBJ1-1	NA	NA	TRBV5-1	CASSLATPGTEAFF
TRBJ2-1	TRBD2	NA	TRBV6-4	CASPWGWRGEYNEQFF
TRBJ1-3	TRBD1	NA	TRBV5-4	CASSLTGTAGNTIYF
TRBJ1-5	NA	NA	TRBV6-5	CASSRRAGNQPQHF
TRBJ2-1	NA	few	TRBV6-5	CASNSRTLIRNEQFF
TRBJ2-3	TRBD1	once	TRBV4-1	CASSQRTGARDTQYF
TRBJ2-3	NA	NA	TRBV19	CASSIMGGDSDTQYF
TRBJ2-7	TRBD2	NA	TRBV5-1	CASSFLLAGDYEQYF
TRBJ2-3	TRBD2	NA	TRBV6-1	CASRTSGSPDTQYF
TRBJ2-5	TRBD2	NA	TRBV5-5	CASSKVTSGQETQYF
TRBJ2-1	NA	few	TRBV4-2	CASRPEGGYNEQFF
TRBJ1-2	NA	NA	TRBV5-1	CASSLGDYGYTF
TRBJ1-5	TRBD1	NA	TRBV27	CASKPRTGLSNQPQHF
TRBJ1-5	NA	few	TRBV18	CASWAGNPNQPQHF
TRBJ2-5	TRBD1	NA	TRBV5-4	CASSGGKTGVRETQYF
TRBJ1-3	TRBD1	few	TRBV9	CASSAQQTGVRGNTIYF
TRBJ2-5	NA	NA	TRBV30	CAWSVVAGLQETQYF
TRBJ2-1	TRBD1	once	TRBV27	CASSLKKPGQGYNEQFF
TRBJ2-3	NA	NA	TRBV27	CASSYQGGGTDTQYF
TRBJ1-5	TRBD1	NA	TRBV5-1	CASSLQGGSYQPQHF
TRBJ2-2	TRBD2	NA	TRBV9	CASSVVASGRAGELFF
TRBJ2-3	TRBD1	few	TRBV10-3	CAISDEGASDTQYF
TRBJ2-1	TRBD1	NA	TRBV4-1	CASSLGQGGNEQFF
TRBJ2-5	TRBD1	once	TRBV12-5	CASGPGGTGRETQYF
TRBJ1-6	TRBD1	few	TRBV5-6	CASSLGGQVNSPLHF
TRBJ1-3	NA	few	TRBV5-4	CASSLAGGGNTIYF
TRBJ1-2	NA	NA	TRBV19	CASSIVVHSFYGYTF
TRBJ2-5	NA	NA	TRBV15	CATSPGSRETQYF
TRBJ2-1	TRBD1	NA	TRBV6-5	CASSLDRGSYNEQFF
TRBJ2-1	NA	once	TRBV2	CASSRGLYSYNEQFF
TRBJ2-3	TRBD2	NA	TRBV7-2	CASSPEGLAGGRGDTQYF
TRBJ2-7	NA	NA	TRBV11-3	CASSPRGKVYEQYF
TRBJ2-1	TRBD2	NA	TRBV11-2	CASSLTSGGNEQFF
TRBJ2-7	NA	NA	TRBV5-4	CASQGGGTYEQYF
TRBJ1-4	NA	NA	TRBV19	CASMQGYTNEKLFF
TRBJ2-7	NA	NA	TRBV30	CAWTSSSASYEQYF
TRBJ2-3	TRBD2	NA	TRBV11-2	CASSASGGGDTQYF
TRBJ2-2	TRBD2	NA	TRBV9	CASSDGLAGDTGELFF
TRBJ1-2	NA	NA	TRBV4-1	CASSQGPSSPQDTF
TRBJ1-1	NA	NA	TRBV19	CASRRYDEAFF
TRBJ1-2	NA	NA	TRBV6-5	CASSFARVSLDGYTF
TRBJ2-1	TRBD2	NA	TRBV27	CASSALAGGNNEQFF
TRBJ1-4	TRBD1	NA	TRBV28	CASSFSSSGTARDEKLFF
TRBJ1-3	NA	NA	TRBV6-6	CASRSFQGLGGNTIYF